The rows below give T cell receptor beta chains drawn from one sample of a study of cytomegalovirus exposure and HLA in healthy donors. Produced via immunoSEQ multiplex PCR; TCRdb's table is partial and in-frame only. Here the sample spans approximately 130,000 clones, about 76% being singletons. The sample comprised PBMCs. The receptors were sampled from a woman aged 40 to 55 in good health and CMV-seronegative. The CDR3 runs from the conserved cysteine through the conserved F or W. A D gene is named only where the DNA matches it firmly. Expanded clones get a size class; other rows say once, few or many, or leave the size out.

DNA: TGTGCCAGCAGGTCGGACAGGCCTGAAGCTTTCTTT; CDR3: CASRSDRPEAFF; J: TRBJ1-1; V: TRBV7-9; D: TRBD1; size: NA
DNA: TGTGCCAGCAGCGCCGGAGGAGCGGGAGGTTCAGGTGAGCAGTTCTTC; CDR3: CASSAGGAGGSGEQFF; J: TRBJ2-1; V: TRBV11-2; D: TRBD2; size: NA
DNA: TGTGCCAGTAGTTACTCAGGCAGCACTGAAGCTTTCTTT; CDR3: CASSYSGSTEAFF; J: TRBJ1-1; V: TRBV19; D: NA; size: NA
DNA: TGTGCCAGCAGCTTGACTAGCGGGAGCTGGGATGAGCAGTTCTTC; CDR3: CASSLTSGSWDEQFF; J: TRBJ2-1; V: TRBV5-4; D: TRBD2; size: NA
DNA: TGCGCCAGCAGCCAAGTCTGGGGCTGGGGAAACATTCAGTACTTC; CDR3: CASSQVWGWGNIQYF; J: TRBJ2-4; V: TRBV4-1; D: NA; size: NA
DNA: TGCGCCAGCAGCTTAACTAGCGGGAGCCCTTCCAATGAGCAGTTCTTC; CDR3: CASSLTSGSPSNEQFF; J: TRBJ2-1; V: TRBV5-1; D: TRBD2; size: NA
DNA: TGTGCCAGCAGCCAGACAGTCACCGGGGAGCTGTTTTTT; CDR3: CASSQTVTGELFF; J: TRBJ2-2; V: TRBV5-6; D: NA; size: NA
DNA: TGCGCCAGCAGCTTCGGGGGCTCTGGGGCCAACGTCCTGACTTTC; CDR3: CASSFGGSGANVLTF; J: TRBJ2-6; V: TRBV5-1; D: NA; size: few
DNA: TGCAGCGTACCAAGGGAGGGTTTGGCTTTCTTT; CDR3: CSVPREGLAFF; J: TRBJ1-1; V: TRBV29-1; D: NA; size: few
DNA: TGTGCCAGCTCACCACCAGTCCGACAGCAAAAAGAGACCCAGTACTTC; CDR3: CASSPPVRQQKETQYF; J: TRBJ2-5; V: TRBV18; D: NA; size: NA
DNA: TGTGCCAGCAGCGTAGATATCTCCTACGAGCAGTACTTC; CDR3: CASSVDISYEQYF; J: TRBJ2-7; V: TRBV9; D: NA; size: NA
DNA: TGTGCCAGCAGTGTTCAGAACACTGAAGCTTTCTTT; CDR3: CASSVQNTEAFF; J: TRBJ1-1; V: TRBV6-1; D: NA; size: few
DNA: TGCGCCAGCAGCCTCGCACCCGGACAGGCTGAAGCTTTCTTT; CDR3: CASSLAPGQAEAFF; J: TRBJ1-1; V: TRBV5-1; D: TRBD1; size: NA
DNA: TGTGCCAGCAGCCCACCGGGACTCAGGAGCACAGATACGCAGTATTTT; CDR3: CASSPPGLRSTDTQYF; J: TRBJ2-3; V: TRBV5-4; D: NA; size: NA
DNA: TGTGCCAGCAGCTTAGAGGGCAGGGAGGTTGTCTCTGGGGCCAACGTCCTGACTTTC; CDR3: CASSLEGREVVSGANVLTF; J: TRBJ2-6; V: TRBV7-6; D: NA; size: NA
DNA: TGCGCCAGCAGCTTGTGGTTGGAGCCCGGGACAGGGGGCTACGAGCAGTACTTC; CDR3: CASSLWLEPGTGGYEQYF; J: TRBJ2-7; V: TRBV5-1; D: TRBD1; size: NA
DNA: TGTGCCAGCAGCTTCGGGGACAGGGGGCCTGCTTTCTTT; CDR3: CASSFGDRGPAFF; J: TRBJ1-1; V: TRBV11-1; D: TRBD1; size: few
DNA: TGTGCCACCAGCGGACAGGGAAGCAATCAGCCCCAGCATTTT; CDR3: CATSGQGSNQPQHF; J: TRBJ1-5; V: TRBV15; D: TRBD1; size: few
DNA: TGTGCCAGAAGCTTCTGGTCGTGGACAGGGGGCGCAAAGCAGTACTTC; CDR3: CARSFWSWTGGAKQYF; J: TRBJ2-7; V: TRBV5-3; D: TRBD1; size: NA
DNA: TGTGCCAGCAGCTTGGACAGGGGGCAAGGGGAGCAGTACTTC; CDR3: CASSLDRGQGEQYF; J: TRBJ2-7; V: TRBV5-4; D: TRBD1; size: NA
DNA: TGCGCCAGCAGCCCCACCGGAGCGGGAGGGGGCTACAATGAGCAGTTCTTC; CDR3: CASSPTGAGGGYNEQFF; J: TRBJ2-1; V: TRBV4-3; D: TRBD2; size: NA
DNA: TGTGCCAGCAGTTCCCGGACAGATCAAGAGACCCAGTACTTC; CDR3: CASSSRTDQETQYF; J: TRBJ2-5; V: TRBV27; D: NA; size: NA